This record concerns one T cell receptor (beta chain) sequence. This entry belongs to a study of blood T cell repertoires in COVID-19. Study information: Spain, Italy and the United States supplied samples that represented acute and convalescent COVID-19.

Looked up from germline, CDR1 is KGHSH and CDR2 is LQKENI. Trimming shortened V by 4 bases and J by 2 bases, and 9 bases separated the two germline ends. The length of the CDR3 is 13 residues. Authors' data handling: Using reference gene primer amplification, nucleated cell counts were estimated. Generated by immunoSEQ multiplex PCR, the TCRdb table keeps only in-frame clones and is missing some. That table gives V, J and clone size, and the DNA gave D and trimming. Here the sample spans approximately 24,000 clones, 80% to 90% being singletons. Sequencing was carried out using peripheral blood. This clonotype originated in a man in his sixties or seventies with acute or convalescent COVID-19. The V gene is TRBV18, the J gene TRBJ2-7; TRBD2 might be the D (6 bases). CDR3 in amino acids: CASSREATYEQYF. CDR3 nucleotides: TGTGCCAGCTCACGGGAGGCCACCTACGAGCAGTACTTC.